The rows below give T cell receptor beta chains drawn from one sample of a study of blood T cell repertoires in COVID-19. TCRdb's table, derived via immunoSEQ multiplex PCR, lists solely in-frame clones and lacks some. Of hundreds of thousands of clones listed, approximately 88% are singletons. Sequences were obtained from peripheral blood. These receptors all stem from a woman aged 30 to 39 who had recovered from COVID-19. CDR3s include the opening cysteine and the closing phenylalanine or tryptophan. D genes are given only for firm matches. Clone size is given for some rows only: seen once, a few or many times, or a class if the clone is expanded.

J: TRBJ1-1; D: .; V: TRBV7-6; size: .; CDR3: CASSLVPGASTEAFF; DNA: TGTGCCAGCAGCTTAGTCCCAGGGGCGAGCACTGAAGCTTTCTTT
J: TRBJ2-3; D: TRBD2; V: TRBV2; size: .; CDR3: CASIWASGGLDTQYF; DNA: TGTGCCAGCATCTGGGCTAGCGGGGGGTTAGATACGCAGTATTTT
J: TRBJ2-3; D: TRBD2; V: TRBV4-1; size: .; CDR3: CASSQTGLAGAYTDTQYF; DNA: TGCGCCAGCAGCCAAACCGGACTAGCGGGGGCCTACACAGATACGCAGTATTTT
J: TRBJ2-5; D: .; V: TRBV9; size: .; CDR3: CASSVRAGDNQETQYF; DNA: TGTGCCAGCAGCGTACGGGCAGGGGATAACCAAGAGACCCAGTACTTC
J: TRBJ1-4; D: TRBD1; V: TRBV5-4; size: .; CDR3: CASSLGGQGGGEKLFF; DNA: TGTGCCAGCAGCTTGGGGGGACAGGGGGGGGGAGAAAAACTGTTTTTT
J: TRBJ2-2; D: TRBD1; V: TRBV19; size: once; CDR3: CASSVGQGTGELFF; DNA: TGTGCCAGTAGTGTAGGACAGGGGACCGGGGAGCTGTTTTTT
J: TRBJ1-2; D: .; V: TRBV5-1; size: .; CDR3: CASSLTDFYGYTF; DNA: TGCGCCAGCAGCTTAACAGATTTTTATGGCTACACCTTC
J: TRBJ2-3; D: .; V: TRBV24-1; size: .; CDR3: CATKVQGGDTQYF; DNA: TGTGCCACGAAAGTTCAGGGAGGAGATACGCAGTATTTT
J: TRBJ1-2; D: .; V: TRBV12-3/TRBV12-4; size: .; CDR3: CASSPDSYGYTF; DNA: TGTGCCAGCAGCCCAGACAGCTATGGCTACACCTTC
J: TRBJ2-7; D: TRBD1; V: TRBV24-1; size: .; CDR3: CATSGQGSYEQYF; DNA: TGTGCCACCAGTGGACAGGGTTCCTACGAGCAGTACTTC
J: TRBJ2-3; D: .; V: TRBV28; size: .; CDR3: CASSLAAHEKYF; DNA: TGTGCCAGCAGTTTGGCGGCCCACGAGAAGTATTTT
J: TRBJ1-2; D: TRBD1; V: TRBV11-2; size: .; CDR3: CASSLDRTGYVSYTF; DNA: TGTGCCAGCAGCTTAGACCGGACAGGGTACGTGAGCTACACCTTC
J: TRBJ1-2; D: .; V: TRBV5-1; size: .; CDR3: CASSRGEDYGYTF; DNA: TGCGCCAGCAGCCGCGGCGAGGACTATGGCTACACCTTC
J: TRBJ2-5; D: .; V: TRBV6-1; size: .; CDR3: CASSESAGELETQYF; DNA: TGTGCCAGCAGTGAAAGTGCAGGGGAGCTGGAGACCCAGTACTTC
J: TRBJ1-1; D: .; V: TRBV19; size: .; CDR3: CASSSSGGDTEAFF; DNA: TGTGCCAGTAGTAGTTCGGGGGGCGACACTGAAGCTTTCTTT
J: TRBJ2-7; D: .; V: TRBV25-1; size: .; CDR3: CASSPLGQAVYEQYF; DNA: TGTGCCAGCAGCCCGTTGGGGCAGGCGGTCTACGAGCAGTACTTC
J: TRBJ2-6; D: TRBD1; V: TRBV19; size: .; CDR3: CASSKPTGSGANVLTF; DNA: TGTGCCAGTAGTAAACCGACAGGGTCTGGGGCCAACGTCCTGACTTTC
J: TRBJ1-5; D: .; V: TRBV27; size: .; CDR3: CASSLGPGSGNQPQHF; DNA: TGTGCCAGCAGTTTAGGGCCCGGTAGCGGCAATCAGCCCCAGCATTTT
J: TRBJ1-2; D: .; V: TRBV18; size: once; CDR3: CASSPRQSGGEADGYTF; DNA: TGTGCCAGCTCACCAAGGCAGTCTGGTGGGGAGGCAGATGGCTACACCTTC
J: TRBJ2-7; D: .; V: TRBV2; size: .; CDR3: CARGLGLSYEQYF; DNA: TGTGCCAGGGGGCTCGGTCTTTCCTACGAGCAGTACTTC
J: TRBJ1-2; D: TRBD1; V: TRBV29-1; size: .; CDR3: CSVVRDRGDYTF; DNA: TGCAGCGTTGTCCGGGACAGGGGGGACTACACCTTC
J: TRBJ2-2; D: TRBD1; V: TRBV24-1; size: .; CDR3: CATSDSGTGGTGELFF; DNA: TGTGCCACCAGTGATTCCGGGACAGGGGGCACCGGGGAGCTGTTTTTT
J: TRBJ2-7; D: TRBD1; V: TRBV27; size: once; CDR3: CASSLRGQGYEQYF; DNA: TGTGCCAGCAGTTTACGGGGACAGGGCTACGAGCAGTACTTC
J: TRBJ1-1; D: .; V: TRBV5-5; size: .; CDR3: CASSLLNTEAFF; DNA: TGTGCCAGCAGCTTGCTTAACACTGAAGCTTTCTTT
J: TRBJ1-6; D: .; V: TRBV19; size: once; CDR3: CASQRQKNSPLHF; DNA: TGTGCCAGTCAACGACAGAAAAATTCACCCCTCCACTTT
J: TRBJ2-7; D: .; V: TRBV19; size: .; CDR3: CASSSSRGRTIYEQYF; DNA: TGTGCCAGTAGTTCCTCCAGGGGCCGAACAATCTACGAGCAGTACTTC
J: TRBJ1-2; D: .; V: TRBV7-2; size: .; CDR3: CASSLGGGSGYTF; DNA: TGTGCCAGCAGCTTAGGCGGAGGGAGCGGCTACACCTTC
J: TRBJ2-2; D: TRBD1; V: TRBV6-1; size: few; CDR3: CASSEPTGSSDTGELFF; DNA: TGTGCCAGCAGTGAACCGACAGGGTCATCCGACACCGGGGAGCTGTTTTTT
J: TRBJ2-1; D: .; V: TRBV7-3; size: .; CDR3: CASSLTIADNEQFF; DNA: TGTGCCAGCAGCTTAACTATAGCGGACAATGAGCAGTTCTTC
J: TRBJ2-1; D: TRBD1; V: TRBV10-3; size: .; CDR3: CAISGRDMGQKNEQFF; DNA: TGTGCCATCAGTGGAAGGGACATGGGACAGAAGAATGAGCAGTTCTTC
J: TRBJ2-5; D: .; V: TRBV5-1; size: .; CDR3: CASSPAPRSGETQYF; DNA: TGCGCCAGCAGCCCGGCGCCCCGTAGCGGAGAGACCCAGTACTTC
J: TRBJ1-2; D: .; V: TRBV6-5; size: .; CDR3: CASSYVGGANYGYTF; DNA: TGTGCCAGCAGTTACGTGGGAGGAGCTAACTATGGCTACACCTTC
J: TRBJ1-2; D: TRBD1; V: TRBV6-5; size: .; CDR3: CASSSGQGASNYGYTF; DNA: TGTGCCAGCAGTTCGGGACAGGGGGCCAGTAACTATGGCTACACCTTC
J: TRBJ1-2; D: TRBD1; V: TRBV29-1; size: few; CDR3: CSALGRGRDYGYTF; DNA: TGCAGCGCCCTCGGTAGGGGGCGCGACTATGGCTACACCTTC
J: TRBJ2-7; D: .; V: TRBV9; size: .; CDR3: CASGVAPGTYEQYF; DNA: TGTGCCAGCGGCGTAGCTCCAGGTACCTACGAGCAGTACTTC
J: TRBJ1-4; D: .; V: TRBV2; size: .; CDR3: CASTLGSEKLFF; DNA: TGTGCCAGCACCCTAGGAAGTGAAAAACTGTTTTTT
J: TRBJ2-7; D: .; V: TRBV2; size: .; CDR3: CASSEVLTSEQYF; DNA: TGTGCCAGCAGTGAAGTCCTAACGAGCGAGCAGTACTTC
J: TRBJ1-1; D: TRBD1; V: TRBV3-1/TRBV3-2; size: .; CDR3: CASSARTGQNTEAFF; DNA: TGTGCCAGCAGCGCCCGGACAGGGCAGAACACTGAAGCTTTCTTT
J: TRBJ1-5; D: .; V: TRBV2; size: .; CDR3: CASSDHNQPQHF; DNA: TGTGCCAGCAGTGACCATAATCAGCCCCAGCATTTT
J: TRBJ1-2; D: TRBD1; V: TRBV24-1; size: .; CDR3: CATSDGPGGFYGYTF; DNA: TGTGCCACCAGTGATGGGCCAGGGGGTTTCTATGGCTACACCTTC
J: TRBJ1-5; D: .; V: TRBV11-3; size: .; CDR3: CASSPTRDWRNQPQHF; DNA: TGTGCCAGCAGCCCCACCCGGGACTGGCGCAATCAGCCCCAGCATTTT
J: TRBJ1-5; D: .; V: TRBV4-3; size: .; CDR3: CASSQDRKQPQHF; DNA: TGCGCCAGCAGCCAAGATAGAAAACAGCCCCAGCATTTT
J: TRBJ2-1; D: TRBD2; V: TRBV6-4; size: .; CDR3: CASSDSAGGPGDEQFF; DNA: TGTGCCAGCAGTGACTCAGCGGGGGGGCCTGGGGATGAGCAGTTCTTC
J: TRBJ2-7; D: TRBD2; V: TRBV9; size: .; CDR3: CASSVGGGVSYEQYF; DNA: TGTGCCAGCAGCGTAGGCGGGGGGGTCTCCTACGAGCAGTACTTC
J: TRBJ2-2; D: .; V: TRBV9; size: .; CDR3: CASSRESGLSTGELFF; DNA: TGTGCCAGCAGCCGGGAGTCGGGGCTGAGCACCGGGGAGCTGTTTTTT
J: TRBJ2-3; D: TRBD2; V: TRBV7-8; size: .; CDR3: CASRGARGADTQYF; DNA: TGTGCCAGCAGGGGGGCGCGGGGGGCAGATACGCAGTATTTT
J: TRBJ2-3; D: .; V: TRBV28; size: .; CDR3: CASSRQIDTDTQYF; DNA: TGTGCCAGCAGCAGACAGATTGACACAGATACGCAGTATTTT
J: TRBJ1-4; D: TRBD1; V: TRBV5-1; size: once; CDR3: CASSLVGQGGEKLFF; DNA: TGCGCCAGCAGCTTGGTGGGACAGGGTGGTGAAAAACTGTTTTTT
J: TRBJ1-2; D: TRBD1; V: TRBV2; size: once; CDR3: CASSDLRDRQRYTF; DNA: TGTGCCAGCAGTGATTTAAGGGACAGGCAACGCTACACCTTC
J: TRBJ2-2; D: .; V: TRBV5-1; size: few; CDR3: CASSLAGRANTGELFF; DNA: TGCGCCAGCAGCTTGGCAGGCAGGGCTAACACCGGGGAGCTGTTTTTT
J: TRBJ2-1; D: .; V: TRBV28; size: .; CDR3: CASSSLGDAYNEQFF; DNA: TGTGCCAGCAGTTCCCTCGGGGATGCCTACAATGAGCAGTTCTTC
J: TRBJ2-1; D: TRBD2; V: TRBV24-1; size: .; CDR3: CATSEAGLAGSYNEQFF; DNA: TGTGCCACCAGTGAGGCGGGACTAGCGGGGTCGTACAATGAGCAGTTCTTC
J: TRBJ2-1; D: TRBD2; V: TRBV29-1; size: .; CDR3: CSVEYGGGSSYNEQFF; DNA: TGCAGCGTTGAATATGGCGGGGGAAGCTCCTACAATGAGCAGTTCTTC
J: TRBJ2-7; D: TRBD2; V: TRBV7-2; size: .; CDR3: CASSLWISGGTYEQYF; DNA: TGTGCCAGCAGCTTATGGATTAGCGGGGGTACCTACGAGCAGTACTTC